One sample yielded the 8 T cell receptor beta chains listed below, sequenced in a study of human T cells and chemical hapten exposure. Each CDR3 protein is one row after TCRdb ran MiXCR on the RACE reads. This sample has approximately 40,000 distinct CDR3 sequences; around 3.2% occur once, and the top ten carry 5.5% to 7.5%. Sample time point: patch test 2, 6 weeks after DPC sensitization. Specified treatment: therapeutic diphenylcyclopropenone sensitization with weekly scalp DPC. Source: whole blood, taken in connection with sensitization to the hapten diphenylcyclopropenone (DPC). The source is a man aged 40-55 years with alopecia areata. Some clones in this sample may be carry-over from other donors' samples.

This clonotype occurred many times. The V gene is TRBV5-1, the J gene TRBJ2-5, with 10 bases lining up with TRBD2. J was trimmed by 3 bases and V by 1 base; bases with no gene match: 6. In germline, CDR1 is SGHRS, CDR2 YFSETQ. CDR3 length: 16 amino acids. The CDR3 region has the DNA TGCGCCAGCAGCTTGCCCCTAGCGGGAGCTGAAGAGACCCAGTACTTC. This gives the protein CASSLPLAGAEETQYF.

This clonotype was detected ten times or more. This chain joins TRBV2 and TRBJ1-1; the match to TRBD1 covers 7 bases. Trimming cost V 5 bases and J 3 bases; bases outside gene matches: 6. This CDR3 region has 14 residues. Per germline, CDR1 SNHLY and CDR2 FYNNEI. This CDR3 is CASSRATGHTEAFF. The CDR3 nucleotides read TGTGCCAGCAGTCGTGCGACAGGGCACACTGAAGCTTTCTTT.

This clonotype was observed at least ten times. The chain couples TRBV6-5 to TRBJ2-3; 10 nucleotides align to TRBD2. V dropped 6 bases and J dropped 6; count of bases not matched to a gene: 12. The CDR3 totals 16 residues. CDR1 MNHEY and CDR2 SVGAGI come from the germline V gene. The CDR3 bases are TGTGCCAGCAGCAGAATCTTAGCGGGAGGACCGGATACGCAGTATTTT. Translating gives CASSRILAGGPDTQYF.

This clonotype was counted ten times or more. The chain combines TRBV12-3 or TRBV12-4 with TRBJ1-5, with unresolved D. The CDR3 extends over 14 amino acids. Trimming took 6 bases from V and 0 from J, leaving 9 bases between them. The CDR3 DNA is TGTGCCAGCAGATATCAAAATAGCAATCAGCCCCAGCATTTT. It codes for CASRYQNSNQPQHF.

This clonotype was seen many times. This chain uses TRBV27 with TRBJ1-1, with unresolved D. With 0 bases removed from V and 0 bases from J, the gap between germline ends came to 5 bases. The CDR3 consists of 14 residues. CDR1 and CDR2 (germline): MNHEY, SMNVEV (reference sequence). Written as DNA, the CDR3 is TGTGCCAGCAGTTTATCGAGGGTGAACACTGAAGCTTTCTTT. Translated: CASSLSRVNTEAFF.

Ten or more counts support this clonotype. This chain joins TRBV19 and TRBJ2-5; 9 bases agree with TRBD2. This CDR3 is 17 amino acids long. The V and J ends lost 3 bases and 0 bases, in that order; junction bases with no gene match: 8. The germline gives CDR1 LNHDA, CDR2 SQIVND (reference sequence). The DNA of the CDR3 is TGTGCCAGTAGTATGAGACTAGCGGCAGGGTACCAAGAGACCCAGTACTTC. It encodes CASSMRLAAGYQETQYF.

On this clonotype itself: A much larger clone differs from this one at a single base, so this may be a read error. This sequence joins TRBV5-6 and TRBJ2-7; 8 bases line up with TRBD2. Germline CDR1 is SGHDT and CDR2 is YYEEEE. The CDR3 is 16 residues long. V dropped 0 bases and J dropped 2; count of bases not matched to a gene: 7. The CDR3 is CASSLDLGRAAYEQYF. In nucleotides, the CDR3 is TGTGCCAGCAGCTTGGATCTCGGGAGGGCGGCCTACGAGCAGTACTTC.

This clonotype was picked up many times. The V call is TRBV28, the J call TRBJ2-1; 11 positions match TRBD2. Germline V gene data show CDR1 as MDHEN and CDR2 as SYDVKM. The CDR3 is made up of 17 amino acids. V was pared by 3 bases and J by 7 bases, with 11 bases of the junction left unmatched. The CDR3 loop reads CASSLRGLAGGRNEQFF. The CDR3 DNA reads as TGTGCCAGCAGTTTGCGGGGTCTAGCGGGAGGCCGTAATGAGCAGTTCTTC.